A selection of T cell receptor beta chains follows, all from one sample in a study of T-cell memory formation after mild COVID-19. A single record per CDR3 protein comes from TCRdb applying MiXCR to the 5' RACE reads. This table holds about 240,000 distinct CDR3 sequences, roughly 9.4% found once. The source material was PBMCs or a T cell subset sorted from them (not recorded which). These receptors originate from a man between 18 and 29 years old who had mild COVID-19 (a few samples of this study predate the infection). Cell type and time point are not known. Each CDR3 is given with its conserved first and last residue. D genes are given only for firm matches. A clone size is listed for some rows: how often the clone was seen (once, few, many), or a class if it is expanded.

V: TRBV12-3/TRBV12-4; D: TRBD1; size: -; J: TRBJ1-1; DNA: TGTGCCAGCAGTTCTCGGACAGGCTTCGATTCGGCTGAAGCTTTCTTT; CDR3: CASSSRTGFDSAEAFF
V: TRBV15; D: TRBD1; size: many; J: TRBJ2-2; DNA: TGTGCCACCAGCAGAGAAGGGCAGGGGGCAGATTCGAAAACCGGGGAGCTGTTTTTT; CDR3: CATSREGQGADSKTGELFF
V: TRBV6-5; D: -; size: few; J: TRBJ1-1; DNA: TGTGCCAGCAGTCGACAGAGAACTGAAGCTTTCTTT; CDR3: CASSRQRTEAFF
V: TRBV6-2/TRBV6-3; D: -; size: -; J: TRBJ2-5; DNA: TGTGCCAGCAGTTCAAGGGCCTCGGGCGGCGAGACCCAGTACTTC; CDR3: CASSSRASGGETQYF
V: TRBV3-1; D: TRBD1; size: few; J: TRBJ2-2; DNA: TGTGCCAGCAGCAAACCGACAGGGTCCGGGGAGCTGTTTTTT; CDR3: CASSKPTGSGELFF
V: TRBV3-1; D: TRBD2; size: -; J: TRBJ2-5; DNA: TGTGCCAGCAGCCAAGATCTGAGACTAGCCGAGACCCAGTACTTC; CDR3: CASSQDLRLAETQYF
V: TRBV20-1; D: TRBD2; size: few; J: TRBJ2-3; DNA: TGCAGTGCCAACGCGGGGGGTCGCACAGATACGCAGTATTTT; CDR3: CSANAGGRTDTQYF
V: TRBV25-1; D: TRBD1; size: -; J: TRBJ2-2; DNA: TGTGCCAGCAGTGAACAGGGGGTAATCCCCGGGGAGCTGTTTTTT; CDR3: CASSEQGVIPGELFF
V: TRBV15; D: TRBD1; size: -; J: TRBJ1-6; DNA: TGTGCCACCAGCATCCGAACAGGGGTAGGGTCACCCCTCCACTTT; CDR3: CATSIRTGVGSPLHF
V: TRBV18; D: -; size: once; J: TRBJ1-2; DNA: TGTGCCAGCTCACCACCCCTGGGCGGGTACGATGGCTACACCTTC; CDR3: CASSPPLGGYDGYTF
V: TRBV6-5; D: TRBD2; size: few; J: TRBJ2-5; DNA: TGTGCCAGCAGTTACAGCGGGACTAGCTATGGGGGAGAGACCCAGTACTTC; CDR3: CASSYSGTSYGGETQYF
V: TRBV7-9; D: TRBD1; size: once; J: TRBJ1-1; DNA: TGTGCCAGCAGCTTAGTGGGACAGGCGGCTTTCTTT; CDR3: CASSLVGQAAFF
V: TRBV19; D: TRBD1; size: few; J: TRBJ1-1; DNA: TGTGCCAGTAGTATATCCGGGACAGGAGGCGCTTTCTTT; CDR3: CASSISGTGGAFF
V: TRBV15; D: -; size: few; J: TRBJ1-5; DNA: TGTGCCACCAGCAGGGGCAGGGGAGGAAATCAGCCCCAGCATTTT; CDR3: CATSRGRGGNQPQHF
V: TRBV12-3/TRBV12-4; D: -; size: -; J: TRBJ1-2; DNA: TGTGCCAGCAGGGCTTTGGAGCGGGCTGGCTACACCTTC; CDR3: CASRALERAGYTF
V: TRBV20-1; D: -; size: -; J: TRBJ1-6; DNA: TGCAGTGCTGGATCTCTCCCGGGCAGTAATTCACCCCTCCACTTT; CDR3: CSAGSLPGSNSPLHF
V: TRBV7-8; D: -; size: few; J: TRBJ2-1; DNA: TGTGCCAGCAGCTTCAATAAGGGGACCTACAATGAGCAGTTCTTC; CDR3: CASSFNKGTYNEQFF
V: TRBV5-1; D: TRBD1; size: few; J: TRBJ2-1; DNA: TGCGCCAGCAGCCTGACAGGGGTCAATGAGCAGTTCTTC; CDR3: CASSLTGVNEQFF
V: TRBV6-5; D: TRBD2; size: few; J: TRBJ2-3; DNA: TGTGCCAGCAGCCCGGGACTAGCGGTATCGGCAGATACGCAGTATTTT; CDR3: CASSPGLAVSADTQYF
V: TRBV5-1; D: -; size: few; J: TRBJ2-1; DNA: TGCGCCAGCAGCTTGTTTCGGCGCGAGCAGTTCTTC; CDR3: CASSLFRREQFF
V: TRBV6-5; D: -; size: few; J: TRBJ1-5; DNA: TGTGCCAGCAGTCTCCGGGGCCTCAATCAGCCCCAGCATTTT; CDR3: CASSLRGLNQPQHF
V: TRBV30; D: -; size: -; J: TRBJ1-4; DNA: TGTGCCTCCTCTCCAGGGAATAATGAAAAACTGTTTTTT; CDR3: CASSPGNNEKLFF
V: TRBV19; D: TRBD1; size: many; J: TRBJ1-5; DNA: TGTGCCAGTAGCCCAGGGGGAAGAAATCAGCCCCAGCATTTT; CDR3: CASSPGGRNQPQHF
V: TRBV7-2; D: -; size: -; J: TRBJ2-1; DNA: TGTGCCAGCAGCCGTCTGGTCAGGAACAATGAGCAGTTCTTC; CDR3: CASSRLVRNNEQFF
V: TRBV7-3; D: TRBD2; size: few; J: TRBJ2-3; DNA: TGTGCCAGCAGCTTGTCCCCGGGGGGAACAGATACGCAGTATTTT; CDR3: CASSLSPGGTDTQYF
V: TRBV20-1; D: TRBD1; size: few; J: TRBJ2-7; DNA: TGCAGTGCCACAGACAGGGGCTACGAGCAGTACTTC; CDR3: CSATDRGYEQYF